This T cell receptor beta chain was captured by sequencing in a study of blood T cell repertoires in COVID-19. Germline-derived CDR1 and CDR2 are MGHRA and YSYEKL. V was trimmed by 5 bases and J by 8 bases, leaving 13 bases between them. The CDR3 runs 14 residues. Repertoires were generated with immunoSEQ multiplex PCR, while TCRdb's copy carries only in-frame clones and drops some. The data hold some 98,000 clones, with 65% to 90% observed a single time. The chain combines TRBV4-1 with TRBJ1-6; D gene unclear. The sample consisted of peripheral blood. The sequence derives from a man between 60 and 75 years old with acute or convalescent COVID-19. CDR3 in amino acids: CASSVTGKYSPLHF. DNA for the CDR3: TGCGCCAGCAGCGTGACGGGAAAATATTCACCCCTCCACTTT.